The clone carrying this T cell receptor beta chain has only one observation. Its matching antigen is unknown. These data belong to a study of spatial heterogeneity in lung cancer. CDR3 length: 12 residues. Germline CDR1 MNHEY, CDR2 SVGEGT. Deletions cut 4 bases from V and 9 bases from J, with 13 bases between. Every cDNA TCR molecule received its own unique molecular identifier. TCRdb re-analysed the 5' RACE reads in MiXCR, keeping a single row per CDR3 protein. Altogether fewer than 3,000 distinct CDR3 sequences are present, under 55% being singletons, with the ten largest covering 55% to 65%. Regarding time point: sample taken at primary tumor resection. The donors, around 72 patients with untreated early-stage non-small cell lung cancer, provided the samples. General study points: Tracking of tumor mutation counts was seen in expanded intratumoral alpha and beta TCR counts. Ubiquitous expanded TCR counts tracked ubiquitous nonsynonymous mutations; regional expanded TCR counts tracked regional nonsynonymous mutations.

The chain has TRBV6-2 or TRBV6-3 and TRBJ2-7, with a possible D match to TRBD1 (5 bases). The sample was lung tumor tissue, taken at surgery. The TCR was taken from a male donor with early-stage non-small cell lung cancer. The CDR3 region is CASSWVTAGQYF. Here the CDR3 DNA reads TGTGCCAGCAGTTGGGTGACAGCCGGGCAGTACTTC.